The T cell receptor (beta chain) under discussion was sequenced for a study of CD8 T cells in ankylosing spondylitis. Study results and caveats: In ankylosing spondylitis patients, matched synovial fluid reportedly showed significant enrichment of disease-linked clones.

This clonotype came up a few times. Its antigen is unknown. The V gene end was trimmed by 1 base and the J gene end by 5 bases; junction bases not matched to a gene: 6. Per the germline V gene, CDR1 is LGHDT and CDR2 is YNNKEL (reference sequence). The CDR3 is 15 residues long. Each CDR3 protein is one row after TCRdb ran MiXCR on the 5' RACE reads. The table has around 300,000 distinct CDR3 sequences, approximately 14% seen once; the top ten hold 0.9% to 1.2%. Sequencing was carried out using blood, either unsorted or a sorted T cell fraction (not recorded which). The TCR sequence derives from a male donor with ankylosing spondylitis or in good health (not recorded which). The J gene is TRBJ2-7, the V gene TRBV3-1; 9 bases are a match to TRBD1. The CDR3 coding sequence is TGTGCCAGCAGCCAAGTCAAACAGGGGGCCAACGAGCAGTACTTC. It codes for CASSQVKQGANEQYF.